This T cell receptor (beta chain) was identified in a study of T-cell reconstitution after alpha-beta-depleted transplantation in children. This clonotype was seen ten or more times. What it binds is unknown. The CDR3 contains 12 residues. Between the trimmed V and J ends, which lost 4 bases and 3 bases, there was a span of 10 bases. Per germline, CDR1 SQVTM and CDR2 ANQGSEA. Preparation of the TCRbeta library used unique molecular identifiers. TCRdb fed the PCR reads into MiXCR, producing one record per CDR3 protein. In the table there are 580,000 or so distinct CDR3 sequences, around 23% of which are singletons. Study-level findings and limits: The origin of alpha-beta T cells about two months after transplant was reportedly several hundred expanded graft clones. Certain patients had high TCRbeta diversity at day 60, and it came from recipient T cells and thymic progenitors that survived. One year post-transplant, T-cell counts and diversity were largely derived from T cells produced anew.

The chain couples TRBV29-1 to TRBJ2-7; maybe TRBD1 (6 bases). This specimen was PBMCs, mostly from graft donor cells, taken 360 days after TCRalphabeta/CD19-depleted stem cell transplant. The sequence was collected from a boy under two years old who had a stem cell transplant for acute myeloid leukemia, so the T cells may come from the graft donor. Here the CDR3 DNA reads TGCAGCGTTGCGATAGGGGGCTACGAGCAGTACTTC. This encodes CSVAIGGYEQYF.